Listed below are T cell receptor beta chains from one sample, sequenced in a study of post-analysis software for immune sequencing data. Via MiXCR, TCRdb re-called the PCR reads, giving one row per CDR3 protein. The sample shows roughly 540,000 distinct CDR3 sequences, under 40% of them seen only once. The sample comprised blood. The receptor source for this set is a girl younger than 18 with multiple sclerosis. Both conserved end residues are part of each CDR3. Each record gives: V gene, CDR3 length, J gene, D gene, CDR3 protein. D genes are given only for firm matches.

TRBV9	13	TRBJ2-1	-	CASSFFTSNEQFF
TRBV11-2	15	TRBJ2-5	TRBD1	CASSLDRGRKETQYF
TRBV12-3/TRBV12-4	15	TRBJ2-3	TRBD1	CASSLPRQGLDTQYF
TRBV27	16	TRBJ2-3	-	CASSPVVWGSTDTQYF
TRBV5-6	14	TRBJ2-1	-	CASSWLAGYEEQFF
TRBV11-2	15	TRBJ2-5	-	CASSLDWDGEETQYF
TRBV7-6	15	TRBJ2-3	-	CASSNGLGSTDTQYF
TRBV20-1	15	TRBJ2-3	TRBD2	CSAGVASGGTDTQYF
TRBV7-9	14	TRBJ2-5	-	CASSTVKSQETQYF
TRBV15	13	TRBJ1-2	-	CATSRDGTYGYTF
TRBV10-3	16	TRBJ2-6	TRBD1	CAIGTGGLSGANVLTF
TRBV25-1	13	TRBJ2-7	TRBD1	CASGQTGPYEQYF
TRBV7-9	18	TRBJ1-2	TRBD1	CASSSSRVSRTGGYGYTF
TRBV7-8	17	TRBJ2-1	TRBD2	CASSLDRLAGSYNEQFF
TRBV12-3/TRBV12-4	12	TRBJ2-5	-	CASSFFQETQYF
TRBV27	13	TRBJ1-5	-	CASSFGGRQPRHF
TRBV3-1	14	TRBJ2-1	TRBD2	CASSPNAGGYEQFF
TRBV18	14	TRBJ2-3	TRBD2	CASSPLETSGGQYF
TRBV20-1	13	TRBJ2-1	-	CSAISGPYNEQFF
TRBV11-2	16	TRBJ2-3	-	CASKFGLGGNTDTQYF
TRBV20-1	12	TRBJ2-3	-	CSGDGGTDTQYF
TRBV4-1	15	TRBJ2-1	TRBD1	CASSPRTGAGNEQFF
TRBV5-5	19	TRBJ2-6	TRBD1	CASSLRTTGGLSGANVLTF
TRBV6-2/TRBV6-3	13	TRBJ1-2	TRBD1	CASRPDRENGYTF
TRBV13	17	TRBJ1-6	TRBD1	CASSPDRGSSYNSPLHF
TRBV20-1	16	TRBJ2-5	-	CSARRRSGPLQETQYF
TRBV25-1	16	TRBJ2-5	-	CASSDFLIPGQETQYF
TRBV9	15	TRBJ2-1	-	CASSVARAFNNEQFF
TRBV29-1	12	TRBJ2-5	-	CSVLGTQETQYF
TRBV20-1	16	TRBJ2-3	TRBD2	CSARSGLAGSTDTQYF
TRBV3-1	15	TRBJ1-6	-	CASSQGQGLGSPLHF
TRBV4-1	18	TRBJ2-1	TRBD2	CASSETSGGFPSYNEQFF
TRBV5-6	19	TRBJ2-7	-	CASKGSPKSAPFSSYEQYF
TRBV5-4	18	TRBJ2-1	TRBD2	CASSQPGTSGGAYNEQFF
TRBV7-7	16	TRBJ2-1	-	CASSPAPGQQRDEQFF
TRBV5-6	14	TRBJ2-3	-	CASSRSTVTDTQYF
TRBV7-8	14	TRBJ1-1	-	CASSFQEWGPEAFF
TRBV5-1	16	TRBJ2-2	-	CASSLAGGQNTGELFF
TRBV10-3	14	TRBJ2-7	TRBD1	CAIRSDRAPYEQYF
TRBV9	15	TRBJ2-3	-	CASSVAGWSDDTQYF
TRBV6-5	16	TRBJ2-3	-	CASSSRRVAGTDTQYF
TRBV6-5	15	TRBJ2-1	-	CASTRGANSYNEQFF
TRBV20-1	13	TRBJ2-7	-	CSARRPDDYEQYF
TRBV19	13	TRBJ1-5	-	CASSTRQDQPQHF
TRBV12-3/TRBV12-4	12	TRBJ1-2	-	CASSLDDYGYTF
TRBV20-1	14	TRBJ2-7	TRBD1	CSAHGDSISYEQYF
TRBV4-2	15	TRBJ1-2	TRBD1	CASSQDRGTGHGYTF
TRBV20-1	13	TRBJ2-7	TRBD1	CSAQGQSGYEQYF
TRBV3-1	14	TRBJ2-7	-	CASSQGVRVHEQYF
TRBV14	16	TRBJ1-6	-	CASSQDPNAGGLELHF
TRBV29-1	14	TRBJ2-5	TRBD2	CSVAGLAGEETQYF
TRBV6-4	14	TRBJ1-1	-	CASSDSGGNTEAFF
TRBV29-1	13	TRBJ2-6	-	CGVEVSGANVLTF
TRBV5-5	16	TRBJ2-6	TRBD1	CASSLGQGAGTNVLTF
TRBV7-9	15	TRBJ1-5	TRBD1	CASSSQGAIDQPQHF
TRBV11-2	14	TRBJ2-5	-	CASSPSRIDNEQYF
TRBV28	13	TRBJ2-7	TRBD2	CASSFTSGDEQYF
TRBV11-2	17	TRBJ2-3	TRBD2	CASSSPRLAGITDTQYF
TRBV6-5	13	TRBJ2-3	-	CASTRDGTDTQYF